This T cell receptor beta chain was recovered during a study of the immune and genomic landscape of osteosarcoma. In its sample, this clone ranks as large (0.1 to 1%). Primary, local recurrence and metastasis osteosarcoma tumors were taken after treatment from poor-prognosis patients. This CDR3 has 15 amino acids. From germline, CDR1 is SGHRS and CDR2 YFSETQ. The V end lost 3 bases, the J end lost 2 bases, and 15 bases lay between the germline ends. Assay used: immunoSEQ multiplex PCR; TCRdb lists only in-frame clones, some missing. This sample has around 1,000 clones, with 60% to 75% found just once.

The clonotype originates from a man in his sixties or seventies with osteosarcoma. The sample taken for sequencing was tumor tissue from a local recurrence in the femur. V and J are TRBV5-1 and TRBJ2-7; possibly TRBD2 for D (6 bases). This CDR3 reads CASSWDSTSTYEQYF. The CDR3 nucleotides are TGCGCCAGCAGCTGGGACTCTACGTCGACCTACGAGCAGTACTTC.